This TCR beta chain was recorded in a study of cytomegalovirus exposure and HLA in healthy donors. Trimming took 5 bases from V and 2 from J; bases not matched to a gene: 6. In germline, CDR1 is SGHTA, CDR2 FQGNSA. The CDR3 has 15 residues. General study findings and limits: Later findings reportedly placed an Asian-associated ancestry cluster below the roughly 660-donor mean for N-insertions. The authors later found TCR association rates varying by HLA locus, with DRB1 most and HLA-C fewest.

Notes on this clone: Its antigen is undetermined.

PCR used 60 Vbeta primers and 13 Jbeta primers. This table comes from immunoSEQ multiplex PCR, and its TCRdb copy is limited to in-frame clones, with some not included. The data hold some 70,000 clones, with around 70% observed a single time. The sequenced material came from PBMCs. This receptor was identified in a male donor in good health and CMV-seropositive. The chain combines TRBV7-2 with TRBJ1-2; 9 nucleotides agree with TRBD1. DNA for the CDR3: TGTGCCAGCAGCCCCTGGACAGGGGACAACTATGGCTACACCTTC. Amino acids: CASSPWTGDNYGYTF. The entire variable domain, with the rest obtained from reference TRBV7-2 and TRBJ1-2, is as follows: GAGVSQSPSNKVTEKGKDVELRCDPISGHTALYWYRQSLGQGLEFLIYFQGNSAPDKSGLPSDRFSAERTGGSVSTLTIQRTQQEDSAVYLCASSPWTGDNYGYTFGSGTRLTVV.